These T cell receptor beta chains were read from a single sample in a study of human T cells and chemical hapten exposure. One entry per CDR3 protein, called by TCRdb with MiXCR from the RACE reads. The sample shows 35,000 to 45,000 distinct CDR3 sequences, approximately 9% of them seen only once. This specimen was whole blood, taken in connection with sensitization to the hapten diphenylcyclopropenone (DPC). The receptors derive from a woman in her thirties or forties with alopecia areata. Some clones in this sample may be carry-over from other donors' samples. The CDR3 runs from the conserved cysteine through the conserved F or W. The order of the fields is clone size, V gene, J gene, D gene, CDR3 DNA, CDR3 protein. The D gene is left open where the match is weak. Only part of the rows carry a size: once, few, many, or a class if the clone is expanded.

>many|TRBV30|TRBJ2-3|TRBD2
TGTGCCTGGAGTCCCATTAGCGGGGGGCGCACAGATACGCAGTATTTT
CAWSPISGGRTDTQYF
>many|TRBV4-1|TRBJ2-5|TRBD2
TGCGCCAGCAGCCTCCGACTAGCGGGGGGGAAAGAGACCCAGTACTTC
CASSLRLAGGKETQYF
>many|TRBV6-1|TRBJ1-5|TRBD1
TGTGCCAGCGAATATAGGACAGGGATGGGTCAGCCCCAGCATTTT
CASEYRTGMGQPQHF
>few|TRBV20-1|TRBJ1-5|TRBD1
TGCAGTGCTCCGCCTCTGGGACAGGGAAGTCAGCCCCAGCATTTT
CSAPPLGQGSQPQHF
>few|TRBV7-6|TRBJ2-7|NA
TGTGCCAGCAGCTTAGGGGACGGAGTATCCTACGAGCAGTACTTC
CASSLGDGVSYEQYF
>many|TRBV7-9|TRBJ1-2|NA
TGTGCCAGCAGCTTAGGATCCGGGAACGCGGGAAGAGAATATGGCTACACCTTC
CASSLGSGNAGREYGYTF
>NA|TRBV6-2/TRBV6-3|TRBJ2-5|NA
TGTGCCAGCAGTTACTCTCCAGAAGGAGAGACCCAGTACTTC
CASSYSPEGETQYF
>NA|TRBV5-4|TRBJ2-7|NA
TGTGCCAGCAGCTTGGGGGCGGGACGGGCCTACGAGCAGTACTTC
CASSLGAGRAYEQYF
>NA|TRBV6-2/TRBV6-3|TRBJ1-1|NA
TGTGCCAGCAGTTACGACCATAGACGCAAGAACACTGAAGCTTTCTTT
CASSYDHRRKNTEAFF
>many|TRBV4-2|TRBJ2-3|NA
TGTGCCAGCAGCCAGGGCGGGACCCGGGCAGATACGCAGTATTTT
CASSQGGTRADTQYF
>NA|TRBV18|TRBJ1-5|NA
TGTGCCAGCTCATCGGGACCTTCGGGTCAGCCCCAGCATTTT
CASSSGPSGQPQHF
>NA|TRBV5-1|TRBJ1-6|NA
TGCGCCAGCAGCTTGGCCTATGGGTCACCCCTCCACTTT
CASSLAYGSPLHF
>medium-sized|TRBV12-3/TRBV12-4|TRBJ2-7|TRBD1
TGTGCCAGCAGACGCGGACAGGGGTGGCACGAGCAGTACTTC
CASRRGQGWHEQYF
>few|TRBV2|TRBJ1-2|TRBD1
TGTGCCAGCAGTGTAGGGACAGGGGGCGCGAATGGCTACACCTTC
CASSVGTGGANGYTF
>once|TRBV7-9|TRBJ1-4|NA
TGTGCCAGCAGCTTAGGGATCACAGGAACCGAAAAACTGTTTTTT
CASSLGITGTEKLFF
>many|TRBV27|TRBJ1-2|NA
TGTGCCAGCAGTTTCAAAGGGACTGGGGGCTACACCTTC
CASSFKGTGGYTF
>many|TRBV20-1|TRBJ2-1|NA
TGCAGTGCTAGTGAGGTGGGTCCACACAATGAGCAGTTCTTC
CSASEVGPHNEQFF
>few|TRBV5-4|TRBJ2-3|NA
TGTGCCAGCAGCCCTAAGAGCACAGATACGCAGTATTTT
CASSPKSTDTQYF
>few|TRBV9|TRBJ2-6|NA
TGTGCCAGTAAACAGGGATCTGGGGCCAACGTCCTGACTTTC
CASKQGSGANVLTF
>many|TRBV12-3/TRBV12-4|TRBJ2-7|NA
TGTGCCAGCAGTTTGAGGGCCTCCTACGAGCAGTACTTC
CASSLRASYEQYF
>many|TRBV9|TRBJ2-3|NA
TGTGCCAGCAGCGTAGCTGTAGTTAGCACAGATACGCAGTATTTT
CASSVAVVSTDTQYF
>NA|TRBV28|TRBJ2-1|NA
TGTGCCAGCAGTCGAACTGAGCAGTTCTTC
CASSRTEQFF
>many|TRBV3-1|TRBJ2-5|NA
TGTGCCAGCAACCTCCATCAGGGGGGAGAGACCCAGTACTTC
CASNLHQGGETQYF
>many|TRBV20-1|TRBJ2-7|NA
TGCAGTGCTAGAGATTCCGCCGGGACACTTTACGAGCAGTACTTC
CSARDSAGTLYEQYF
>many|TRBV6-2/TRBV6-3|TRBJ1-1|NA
TGTGCCAGCAGTTACGTGGACGGCAACACTGAAGCTTTCTTT
CASSYVDGNTEAFF
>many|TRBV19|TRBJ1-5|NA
TGTGCCAGTAGTATAGATTTATATCAGCCCCAGCATTTT
CASSIDLYQPQHF
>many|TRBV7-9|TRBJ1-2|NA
TGTGCCAGCAGCTACGCCGGGGGACTTGAGGGGTCTGGCTACACCTTC
CASSYAGGLEGSGYTF
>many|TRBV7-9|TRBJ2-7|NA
TGTGCCAGCAGCCCCCCGGGGCGTTACGAGCAGTACTTC
CASSPPGRYEQYF
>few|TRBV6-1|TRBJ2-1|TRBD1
TGTGCCAGCAGACTTCCGGGACAGGGGACCAATGAGCAGTTCTTC
CASRLPGQGTNEQFF
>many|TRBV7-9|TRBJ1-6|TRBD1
TGTGCCAGCAGTCAACAGGGGTCTAATGGGCCCCTCCACTTT
CASSQQGSNGPLHF
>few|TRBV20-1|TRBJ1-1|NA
TGCAGTGCTAGAGCGACGGGGGGAGGCACTGAAGCTTTCTTT
CSARATGGGTEAFF
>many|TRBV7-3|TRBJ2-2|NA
TGTGCCAGCAGCTTAACCAGGGCCGGGACCGGGGAGCTGTTTTTT
CASSLTRAGTGELFF
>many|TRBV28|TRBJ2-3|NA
TGTGCCAGCAGTTTATCCCTTGGGGGGCGCGTAGATACGCAGTATTTT
CASSLSLGGRVDTQYF
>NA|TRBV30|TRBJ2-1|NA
TGTGCCTGGAGCCATAGCTCCTACAATGAGCAGTTCTTC
CAWSHSSYNEQFF
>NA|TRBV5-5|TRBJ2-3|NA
TGTGCCAGCATCAGCACAACTACCACAGATACGCAGTATTTT
CASISTTTTDTQYF
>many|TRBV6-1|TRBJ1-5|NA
TGTGCCAGCAGGGACCTACTACGTTTTAGCAATCAGCCCCAGCATTTT
CASRDLLRFSNQPQHF
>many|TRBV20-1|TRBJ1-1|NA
TGCAGTGCTAGGGACTGGCGGGACGGAACTTTCTTT
CSARDWRDGTFF
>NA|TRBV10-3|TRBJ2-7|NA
TGTGCCATCAGTGAGAGGGATAGCGAGCAGTACTTC
CAISERDSEQYF
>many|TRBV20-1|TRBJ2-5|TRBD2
TGCAGTGCTAGAGTTGGGACTAGGGACGAGACCCAGTACTTC
CSARVGTRDETQYF
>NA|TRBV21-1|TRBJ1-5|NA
TGTGCCAGCAGCAAACTAAATCAGCCCCAGCATTTT
CASSKLNQPQHF
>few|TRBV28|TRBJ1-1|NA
TGTGCCAGCCAAGGGAACACTGAAGCTTTCTTT
CASQGNTEAFF
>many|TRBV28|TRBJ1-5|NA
TGTGCCAGCAGTCCCCCGCAGCATTTT
CASSPPQHF
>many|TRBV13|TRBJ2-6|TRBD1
TGTGCCAGCAGCATCAGGACAGGCTCGGGGGCCAACGTCCTGACTTTC
CASSIRTGSGANVLTF
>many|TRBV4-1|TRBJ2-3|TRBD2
TGCGCCAGCAGCCAGAGCGGGGGGGCGAGGCAGTATTTT
CASSQSGGARQYF
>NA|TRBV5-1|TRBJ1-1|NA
TGCGCCAGCAGCTTGCCCGGTGACACTGAAGCTTTCTTT
CASSLPGDTEAFF
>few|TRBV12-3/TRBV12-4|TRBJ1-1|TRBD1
TGTGCCAGCAGTTGGACAGGACCGAACACTGAAGCTTTCTTT
CASSWTGPNTEAFF
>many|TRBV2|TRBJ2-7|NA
TGTGCCAGCCTGGACAGACCCTACGAGCAGTACTTC
CASLDRPYEQYF
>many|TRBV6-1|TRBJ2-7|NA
TGTGCCAGCAGTGCTCAAGGAGGGAACGAGCAGTACTTC
CASSAQGGNEQYF
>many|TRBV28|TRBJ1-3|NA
TGTGCCAGCAGTCCATCCTCTCCGGGACCTGGAAACACCATATATTTT
CASSPSSPGPGNTIYF
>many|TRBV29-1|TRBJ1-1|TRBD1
TGCAGCTCCCTCGGACAGGGGGCTGAAGCTTTCTTT
CSSLGQGAEAFF
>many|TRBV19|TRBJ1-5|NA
TGTGCCAGTAGTATGCCTCGGGAAAACTATCAGCCCCAGCATTTT
CASSMPRENYQPQHF
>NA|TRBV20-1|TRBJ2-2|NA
TGCAGTGCTGGGCAGCTGAACACCGGGGAGCTGTTTTTT
CSAGQLNTGELFF
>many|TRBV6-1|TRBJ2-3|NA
TGTGCCAGCAGTGAAGCGGTGCGGGGGCCGGGTGGAATAAGCACAGATACGCAGTATTTT
CASSEAVRGPGGISTDTQYF